This T cell receptor (beta chain) is from a study of blood T cell repertoires in COVID-19. Participant reports of clinical history set cohort assignment. Germline V CDR1 and CDR2: MNHEY, SVGEGT. V lost 5 bases and J 0 bases, leaving 14 bases between the germline ends. This CDR3 region has 15 residues. Assay used: immunoSEQ multiplex PCR; TCRdb lists only in-frame clones, some missing. Among 340,000 or so clones listed, about 86% were seen once. V and J are TRBV6-2 or TRBV6-3 and TRBJ2-7; no clear D gene. Material: PBMCs or T cells enriched from blood (not recorded which). This TCR was sampled from a woman in her 40s with acute COVID-19. CDR3 sequence: CASSPPRGSSYEQYF. The DNA for the CDR3 is TGTGCCAGCAGTCCCCCCCGCGGTAGCTCCTACGAGCAGTACTTC.